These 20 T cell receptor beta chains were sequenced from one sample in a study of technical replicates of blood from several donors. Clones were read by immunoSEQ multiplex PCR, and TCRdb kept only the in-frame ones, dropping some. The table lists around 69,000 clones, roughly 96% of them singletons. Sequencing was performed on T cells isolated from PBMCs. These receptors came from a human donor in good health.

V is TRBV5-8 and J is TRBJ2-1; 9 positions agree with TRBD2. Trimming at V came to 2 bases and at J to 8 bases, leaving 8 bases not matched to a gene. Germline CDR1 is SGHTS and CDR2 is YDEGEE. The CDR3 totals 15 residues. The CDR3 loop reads CASSFGSSGIYEQFF. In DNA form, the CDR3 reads TGTGCCAGCAGCTTCGGGTCTAGCGGGATCTATGAGCAGTTCTTC.

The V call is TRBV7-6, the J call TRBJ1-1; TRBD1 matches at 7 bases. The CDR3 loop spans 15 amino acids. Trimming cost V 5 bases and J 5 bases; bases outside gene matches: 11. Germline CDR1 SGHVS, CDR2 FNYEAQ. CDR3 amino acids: CASSKQQGVRTEAFF. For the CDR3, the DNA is TGTGCCAGCAGCAAACAGCAGGGGGTCCGGACTGAAGCTTTCTTT.

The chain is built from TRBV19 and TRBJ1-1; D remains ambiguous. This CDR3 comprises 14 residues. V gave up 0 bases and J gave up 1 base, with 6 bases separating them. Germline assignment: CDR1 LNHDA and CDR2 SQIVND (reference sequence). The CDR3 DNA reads TGTGCCAGTAGTATAGATTCGCGGAACACTGAAGCTTTCTTT. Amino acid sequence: CASSIDSRNTEAFF.

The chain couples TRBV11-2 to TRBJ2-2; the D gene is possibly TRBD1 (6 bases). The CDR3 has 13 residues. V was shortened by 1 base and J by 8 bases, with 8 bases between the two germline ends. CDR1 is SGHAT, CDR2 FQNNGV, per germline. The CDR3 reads CASSLGTAGELFF. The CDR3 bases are TGTGCCAGCAGCTTAGGGACAGCTGGGGAGCTGTTTTTT.

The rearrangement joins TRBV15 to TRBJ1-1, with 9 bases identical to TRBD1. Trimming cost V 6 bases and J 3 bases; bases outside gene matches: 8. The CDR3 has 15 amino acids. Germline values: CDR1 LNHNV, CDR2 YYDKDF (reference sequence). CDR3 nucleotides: TGTGCCACCAGTGACCTGAGGGACAGGGACACTGAAGCTTTCTTT. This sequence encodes CATSDLRDRDTEAFF.

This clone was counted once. CDR3 sequence reads: CASSPPGQSSTNEKLFF. The CDR3 DNA is TGTGCCAGCAGCCCCCCCGGACAGAGTTCAACTAATGAAAAACTGTTTTTT. The V gene is TRBV27, the J gene TRBJ1-4; TRBD1 might be the D (6 bases). CDR1 MNHEY and CDR2 SMNVEV come from the germline V gene (reference sequence). The CDR3 is 17 amino acids. V was cut by 6 bases and J by 0 bases, with 17 bases left in between.

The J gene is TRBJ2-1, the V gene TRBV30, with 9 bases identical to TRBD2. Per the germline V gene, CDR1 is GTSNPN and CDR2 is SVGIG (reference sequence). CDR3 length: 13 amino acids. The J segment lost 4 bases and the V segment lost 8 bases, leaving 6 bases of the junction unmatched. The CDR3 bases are TGTGCCGCTCTAGCGGGGTCTTACAATGAGCAGTTCTTC. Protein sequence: CAALAGSYNEQFF.

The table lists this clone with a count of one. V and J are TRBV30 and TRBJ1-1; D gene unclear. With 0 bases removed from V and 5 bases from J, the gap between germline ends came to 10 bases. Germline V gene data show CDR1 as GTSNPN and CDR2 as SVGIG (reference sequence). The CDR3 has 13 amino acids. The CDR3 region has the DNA TGTGCCTGGAGTGTGTCGGACTGGACTGAAGCTTTCTTT. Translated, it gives CAWSVSDWTEAFF.

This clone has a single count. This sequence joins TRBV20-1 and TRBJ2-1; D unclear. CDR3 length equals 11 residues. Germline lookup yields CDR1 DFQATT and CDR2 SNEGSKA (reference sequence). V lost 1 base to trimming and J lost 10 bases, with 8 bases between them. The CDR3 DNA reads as TGCAGTGCTAGAGGGGCAAGGGAGCAGTTCTTC. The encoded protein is CSARGAREQFF.

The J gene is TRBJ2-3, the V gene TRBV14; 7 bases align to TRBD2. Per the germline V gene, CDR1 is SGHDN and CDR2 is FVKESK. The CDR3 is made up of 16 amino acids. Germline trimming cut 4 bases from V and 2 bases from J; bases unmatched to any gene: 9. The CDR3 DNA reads TGTGCCAGCAGCCGATGGGGCGCGGGGGACACAGATACGCAGTATTTT. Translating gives CASSRWGAGDTDTQYF.

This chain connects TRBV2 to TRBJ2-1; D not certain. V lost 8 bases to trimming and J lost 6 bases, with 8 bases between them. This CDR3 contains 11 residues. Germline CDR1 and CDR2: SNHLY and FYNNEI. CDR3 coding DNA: TGTGCCAGCTACATCGCCAATGAGCAGTTCTTC. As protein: CASYIANEQFF.

CDR3 nucleotide sequence: TGCGCCAGCAGCTCCGGACAGCCCTCCGCTGAAGCTTTCTTT. Residues: CASSSGQPSAEAFF. The chain has TRBV5-1 and TRBJ1-1, with D possibly matching TRBD1 (6 bases). Between the trimmed V and J ends, which lost 3 bases and 6 bases, there was a span of 15 bases. Germline CDR1 reads SGHRS; CDR2 reads YFSETQ. This CDR3 is 14 amino acids long.

Here the CDR3 DNA reads TGTGCCAGCAGCTTAGATCCAGGTCTTGACAATGAGCAGTTCTTC. Translating gives CASSLDPGLDNEQFF. The V and J genes are TRBV11-3 and TRBJ2-1, with D unclear. With 0 bases removed from V and 5 bases from J, the gap between germline ends came to 11 bases. This CDR3 has 15 amino acids. Germline values: CDR1 SGHNT, CDR2 YENEEA.

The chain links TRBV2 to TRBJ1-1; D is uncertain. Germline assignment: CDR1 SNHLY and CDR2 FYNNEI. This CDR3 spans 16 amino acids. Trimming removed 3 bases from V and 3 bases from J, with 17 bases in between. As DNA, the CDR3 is TGTGCCAGCAGTGACGTCGTTTGGGAGGCGCACACTGAAGCTTTCTTT. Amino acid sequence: CASSDVVWEAHTEAFF.

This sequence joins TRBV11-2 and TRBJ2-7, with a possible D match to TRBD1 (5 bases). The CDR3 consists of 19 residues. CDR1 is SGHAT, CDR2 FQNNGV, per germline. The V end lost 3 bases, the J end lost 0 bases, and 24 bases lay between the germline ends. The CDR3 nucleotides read TGTGCCAGCAGCTTCCGGAGTAGAAGGGGCTATGGATCCTCCTACGAGCAGTACTTC. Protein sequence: CASSFRSRRGYGSSYEQYF.

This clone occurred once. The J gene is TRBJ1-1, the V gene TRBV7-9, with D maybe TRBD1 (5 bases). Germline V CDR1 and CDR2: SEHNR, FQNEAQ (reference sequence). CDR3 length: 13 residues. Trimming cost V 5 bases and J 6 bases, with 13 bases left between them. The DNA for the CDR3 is TGTGCCAGCAGCCGGGGGATCAGGCCTGAAGCTTTCTTT. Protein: CASSRGIRPEAFF.

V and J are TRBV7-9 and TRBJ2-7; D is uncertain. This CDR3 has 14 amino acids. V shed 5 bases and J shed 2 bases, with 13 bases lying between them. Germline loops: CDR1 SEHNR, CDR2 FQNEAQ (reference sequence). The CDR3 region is CASSPNIHTYEQYF. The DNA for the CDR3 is TGTGCCAGCAGCCCGAATATACATACCTACGAGCAGTACTTC.

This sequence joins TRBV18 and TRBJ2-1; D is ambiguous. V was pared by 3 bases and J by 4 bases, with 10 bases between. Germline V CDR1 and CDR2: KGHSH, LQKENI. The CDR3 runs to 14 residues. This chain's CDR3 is CASSPGLAYNEQFF. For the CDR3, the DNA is TGTGCCAGCTCACCGGGTTTAGCATACAATGAGCAGTTCTTC.

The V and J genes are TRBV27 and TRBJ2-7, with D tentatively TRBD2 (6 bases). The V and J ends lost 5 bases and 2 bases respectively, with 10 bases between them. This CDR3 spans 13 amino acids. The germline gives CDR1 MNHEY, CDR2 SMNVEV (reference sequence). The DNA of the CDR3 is TGTGCCAGCAGTGGACTACCCACCTACGAGCAGTACTTC. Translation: CASSGLPTYEQYF.

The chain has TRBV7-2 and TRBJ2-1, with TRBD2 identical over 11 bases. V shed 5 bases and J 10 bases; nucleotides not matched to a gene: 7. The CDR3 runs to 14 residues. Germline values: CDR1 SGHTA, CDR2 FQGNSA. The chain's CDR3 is CASSTSGSFREQFF. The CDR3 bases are TGTGCCAGCAGCACTAGCGGGAGTTTTCGGGAGCAGTTCTTC.